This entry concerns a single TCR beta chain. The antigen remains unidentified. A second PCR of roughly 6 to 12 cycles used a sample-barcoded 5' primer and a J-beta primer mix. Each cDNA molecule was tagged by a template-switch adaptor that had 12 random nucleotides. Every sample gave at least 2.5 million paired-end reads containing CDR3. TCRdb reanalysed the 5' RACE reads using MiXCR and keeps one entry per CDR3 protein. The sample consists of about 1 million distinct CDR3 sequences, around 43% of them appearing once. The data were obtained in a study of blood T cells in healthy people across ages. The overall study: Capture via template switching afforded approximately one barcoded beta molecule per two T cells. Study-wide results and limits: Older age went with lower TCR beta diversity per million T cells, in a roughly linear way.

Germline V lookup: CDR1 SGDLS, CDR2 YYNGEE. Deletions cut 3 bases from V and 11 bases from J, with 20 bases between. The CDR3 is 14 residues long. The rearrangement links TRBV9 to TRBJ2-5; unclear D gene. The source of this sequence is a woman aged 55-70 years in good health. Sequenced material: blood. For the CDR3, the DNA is TGTGCCAGCAGCGAGGATCAGGCCCACAATGAGCAGTACTTC. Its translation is CASSEDQAHNEQYF.